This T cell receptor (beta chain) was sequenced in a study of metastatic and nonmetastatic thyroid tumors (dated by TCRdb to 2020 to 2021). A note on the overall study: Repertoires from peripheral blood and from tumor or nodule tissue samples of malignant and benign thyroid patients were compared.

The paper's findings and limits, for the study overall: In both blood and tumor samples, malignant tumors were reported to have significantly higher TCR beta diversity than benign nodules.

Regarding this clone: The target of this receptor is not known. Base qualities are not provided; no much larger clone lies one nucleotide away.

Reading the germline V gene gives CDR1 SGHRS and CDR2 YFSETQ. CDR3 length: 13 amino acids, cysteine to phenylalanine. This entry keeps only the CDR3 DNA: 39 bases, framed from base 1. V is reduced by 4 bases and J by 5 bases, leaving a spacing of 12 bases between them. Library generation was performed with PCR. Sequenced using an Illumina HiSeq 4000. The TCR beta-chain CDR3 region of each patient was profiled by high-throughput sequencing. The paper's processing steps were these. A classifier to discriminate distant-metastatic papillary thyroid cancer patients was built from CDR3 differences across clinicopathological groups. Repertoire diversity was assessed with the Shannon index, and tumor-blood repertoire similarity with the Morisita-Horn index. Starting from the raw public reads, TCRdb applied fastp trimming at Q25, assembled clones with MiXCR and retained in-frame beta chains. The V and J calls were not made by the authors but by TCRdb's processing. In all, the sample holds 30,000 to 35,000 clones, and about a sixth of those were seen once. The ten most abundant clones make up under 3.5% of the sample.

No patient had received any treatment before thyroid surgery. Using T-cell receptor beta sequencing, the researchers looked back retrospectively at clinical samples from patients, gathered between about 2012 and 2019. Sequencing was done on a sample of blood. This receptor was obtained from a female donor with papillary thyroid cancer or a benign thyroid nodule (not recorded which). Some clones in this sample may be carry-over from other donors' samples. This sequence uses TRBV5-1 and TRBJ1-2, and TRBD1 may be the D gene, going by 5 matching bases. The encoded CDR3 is CASSTGTEYGYTF. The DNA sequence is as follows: TGCGCCAGCAGCACCGGGACGGAGTATGGCTACACCTTC.